These 31 T cell receptor beta chains came from one sample sequenced in a study of T cell responses to AZD1222 COVID-19 vaccine. TCRdb keeps only in-frame clones here, not all; method: immunoSEQ multiplex PCR. Of roughly 140,000 clones detected, around 87% appear once; the ten largest clones hold 8% to 10%. The source was peripheral blood, collected 28 days after the second AZD1222 dose. These receptors all stem from an adult who received the AZD1222 COVID-19 vaccine.

The chain uses TRBV6-1 and TRBJ2-7; maybe TRBD1 (6 bases). V lost 3 bases and J 2 bases, leaving 11 bases between the germline ends. Germline V lookup: CDR1 MNHNS, CDR2 SASEGT. The CDR3 totals 14 residues. The CDR3 sequence is CASSDRGTTYEQYF. In nucleotides, the CDR3 is TGTGCCAGCAGTGATAGGGGGACCACCTACGAGCAGTACTTC.

This clone was counted once. The genes are TRBV19 and TRBJ2-7, with 7 bases lining up with TRBD2. From germline, CDR1 is LNHDA and CDR2 SQIVND (reference sequence). V was clipped by 3 bases and J by 3 bases; unmatched bases: 5. The CDR3 contains 14 residues. DNA of the CDR3: TGTGCCAGTAGTATTCGGAGCGGGGACTACGAGCAGTACTTC. It encodes CASSIRSGDYEQYF. Full variable domain (rest looked up from reference TRBV19 and TRBJ2-7): DGGITQSPKYLFRKEGQNVTLSCEQNLNHDAMYWYRQDPGQGLRLIYYSQIVNDFQKGDIAEGYSVSREKKESFPLTVTSAQKNPTAFYLCASSIRSGDYEQYFGPGTRLTVT.

The V call is TRBV2, the J call TRBJ1-2, with 9 bases that match TRBD1. This CDR3 has 15 amino acids. CDR1 SNHLY and CDR2 FYNNEI come from the germline V gene. The trim removed 5 bases at V and 5 bases at J, leaving 9 bases unmatched. CDR3 protein: CASSLRPGQGYGYTF. CDR3 in DNA: TGTGCCAGCAGTCTAAGACCTGGACAGGGGTATGGCTACACCTTC.

This chain joins TRBV2 and TRBJ1-3, with D possibly being TRBD1 (5 bases). CDR1 is SNHLY, CDR2 FYNNEI, per germline. The CDR3 has 13 residues. Trimming left V 4 bases short and J 10 bases short, with 14 bases between. The CDR3 DNA reads as TGTGCCAGCAGTGTGAACTTGGGGGGGACCATATATTTT. It encodes CASSVNLGGTIYF. Together with reference TRBV2 and TRBJ1-3, the CDR3 gives the full variable domain: EPEVTQTPSHQVTQMGQEVILRCVPISNHLYFYWYRQILGQKVEFLVSFYNNEISEKSEIFDDQFSVERPDGSNFTLKIRSTKLEDSAMYFCASSVNLGGTIYFGEGSWLTVV.

The chain uses TRBV28 and TRBJ2-1, with 7 positions matching TRBD2. J gave up 4 bases and V 3 bases, and 9 bases lay outside the gene matches. The CDR3 loop spans 16 amino acids. Germline V lookup: CDR1 MDHEN, CDR2 SYDVKM. Here the CDR3 reads CASSFWGGRAYNEQFF. The CDR3 nucleotides read TGTGCCAGCAGTTTTTGGGGGGGGAGGGCATACAATGAGCAGTTCTTC.

This clone was observed a handful of times. This chain links TRBV7-2 with TRBJ2-5; no definite D call. CDR1 and CDR2 from the germline V gene are SGHTA and FQGNSA. The germline V and J ends were trimmed by 5 bases and 4 bases, with 14 bases remaining between them. This CDR3 is 14 amino acids long. The CDR3 loop reads CASSPFFSRETQYF. The CDR3 DNA is TGTGCCAGCAGCCCGTTTTTTAGCCGAGAGACCCAGTACTTC.

The rearrangement joins TRBV27 to TRBJ2-5; tentatively, D is TRBD1 (5 bases). Between the trimmed V and J ends, which lost 3 bases and 2 bases, there was a span of 10 bases. Germline loops: CDR1 MNHEY, CDR2 SMNVEV (reference sequence). This CDR3 has 14 residues. The CDR3 loop reads CASSFSRAQETQYF. In nucleotides, the CDR3 is TGTGCCAGCAGTTTTAGCAGGGCTCAAGAGACCCAGTACTTC.

The CDR3 DNA reads TGTGCCAGCAGAGCTTCCGGGACTAGCGCCGGGGAGCTGTTTTTT. It encodes CASRASGTSAGELFF. This chain uses TRBV9 with TRBJ2-2; 10 positions match TRBD2. Germline values: CDR1 SGDLS, CDR2 YYNGEE. The junction had 7 bases not matched to a gene; V was cut back by 5 bases and J by 6 bases. The CDR3 is 15 amino acids.

The V and J genes are TRBV7-8 and TRBJ1-6; TRBD1 matches at 8 bases. Germline CDR1 reads SGHVS; CDR2 reads FQNEAQ. The CDR3 is 17 amino acids. The J segment lost 6 bases and the V segment lost 3 bases, leaving 10 bases of the junction unmatched. CDR3 region: CASSFMRTGTPNSPLHF. The CDR3 DNA reads TGTGCCAGCAGCTTCATGAGGACAGGGACCCCTAATTCACCCCTCCACTTT.

This clone showed up just once. This chain links TRBV10-3 with TRBJ2-5, with D tentatively TRBD2 (5 bases). Trimming took 3 bases from V and 5 from J, leaving 10 bases between them. This CDR3 is 13 amino acids long. Germline loops: CDR1 ENHRY, CDR2 SYGVKD. The chain's CDR3 is CAISDIPGETQYF. The CDR3 DNA reads as TGTGCCATCAGTGATATTCCGGGGGAGACCCAGTACTTC.

The chain joins TRBV24-1 to TRBJ2-1, with D possibly matching TRBD2 (5 bases). The V end lost 0 bases, the J end lost 7 bases, and 15 bases lay between the germline ends. CDR1 and CDR2 from the germline V gene are KGHDR and SFDVKD. CDR3 size: 16 residues. CDR3 coding DNA: TGTGCCACCAGTGATTTGTATTGGGGTACGGGGAATGAGCAGTTCTTC. Translated: CATSDLYWGTGNEQFF.

The chain combines TRBV6-2 or TRBV6-3 with TRBJ2-3; D is undetermined. The CDR3 has 16 amino acids. CDR1 and CDR2 from the germline V gene are MNHEY and SVGEGT. The V and J ends lost 0 bases and 1 base respectively, with 11 bases between them. This chain's CDR3 is CASSYSNGVGTDTQYF. DNA of the CDR3: TGTGCCAGCAGTTACTCGAATGGGGTGGGCACAGATACGCAGTATTTT.

The chain couples TRBV5-1 to TRBJ2-3; 8 bases agree with TRBD1. The CDR3 extends over 15 amino acids. With 5 bases clipped from V and 2 bases from J, the junction kept 7 bases outside the gene matches. The germline gives CDR1 SGHRS, CDR2 YFSETQ. The CDR3 sequence: CASRKTGANTDTQYF. In nucleotides, the CDR3 is TGCGCCAGCAGAAAGACAGGGGCGAACACAGATACGCAGTATTTT.

The chain combines TRBV6-2 or TRBV6-3 with TRBJ2-2, with TRBD1 identical over 8 bases. This CDR3 is 14 amino acids long. V shed 4 bases and J 4 bases; nucleotides not matched to a gene: 2. Germline assignment: CDR1 MNHEY and CDR2 SVGEGT. CDR3 in DNA: TGTGCCAGCAGTTTAACAGGGGGCACCGGGGAGCTGTTTTTT. Its translation: CASSLTGGTGELFF.

The chain carries TRBV18 and TRBJ2-4, with a possible D match to TRBD2 (5 bases). CDR3 length: 16 residues. Germline lookup yields CDR1 KGHSH and CDR2 LQKENI. The V gene lost 0 bases and the J gene lost 0 bases, with 9 bases spanning the gap. CDR3 residues: CASSPPSAGAKNIQYF. In DNA form, the CDR3 reads TGTGCCAGCTCACCACCGTCCGCGGGAGCCAAAAACATTCAGTACTTC.

The rearrangement uses TRBV27 and TRBJ2-3; 13 bases agree with TRBD2. The CDR3 has 17 residues. With 6 bases clipped from V and 4 bases from J, the junction kept 10 bases outside the gene matches. Germline CDR1 MNHEY, CDR2 SMNVEV (reference sequence). The CDR3 region has the DNA TGTGCCAGCAGCCGTCTACTAGCGGGAGGGGGGGCAGATACGCAGTATTTT. Its protein is CASSRLLAGGGADTQYF.

V gene TRBV27 combines with J gene TRBJ1-2; 9 bases fit TRBD1. The junction had 8 bases not matched to a gene; V was cut back by 6 bases and J by 6 bases. The CDR3 runs 14 residues. In germline, CDR1 is MNHEY, CDR2 SMNVEV (reference sequence). The CDR3 reads CASRVSGTGNGYTF. In nucleotides, the CDR3 is TGTGCCAGCAGGGTCTCCGGGACAGGGAATGGCTACACCTTC.

The chain employs TRBV5-1 and TRBJ1-1; D possibly corresponds to TRBD1 (6 bases). CDR3 length equals 15 residues. Germline CDR1 and CDR2: SGHRS and YFSETQ. The V end lost 4 bases, the J end lost 0 bases, and 13 bases lay between the germline ends. The CDR3 is CASSPGQSLNTEAFF. For the CDR3, the DNA is TGCGCCAGCAGCCCAGGACAGAGCTTGAACACTGAAGCTTTCTTT.

This clone was seen only once. The rearrangement uses TRBV18 and TRBJ2-5; possibly TRBD1 for D (6 bases). This CDR3 is built from 14 residues. Between the trimmed V and J ends, which lost 1 base and 5 bases, there was a span of 11 bases. Germline V gene lookup returns CDR1 KGHSH and CDR2 LQKENI. In DNA form, the CDR3 reads TGTGCCAGCTCACCACTTGACACAGGGGAGACCCAGTACTTC. Translation gives CASSPLDTGETQYF.

The count of this clone is one. In DNA, the CDR3 is TGTGCCAGCAGCTTTACGTTGTCTAGCGACGGCCGATCCTACGAGCAGTACTTC. Translated, it gives CASSFTLSSDGRSYEQYF. The chain employs TRBV11-2 and TRBJ2-7; the D gene is possibly TRBD2 (6 bases). The CDR3 runs 18 residues. Looked up from germline, CDR1 is SGHAT and CDR2 is FQNNGV. V shed 3 bases and J shed 1 base, with 22 bases lying between them.

The table lists this clone with a few counts. J is TRBJ1-2 and V is TRBV29-1; maybe TRBD1 (5 bases). This CDR3 contains 18 residues. Per the germline V gene, CDR1 is SQVTM and CDR2 is ANQGSEA. Between the trimmed V and J ends, which lost 2 bases and 0 bases, there was a span of 22 bases. The CDR3 here is CSVEMAPGGGGANYGYTF. DNA of the CDR3: TGCAGCGTTGAAATGGCCCCCGGCGGTGGGGGAGCTAACTATGGCTACACCTTC.

This sequence joins TRBV7-2 and TRBJ2-2, with D unresolved. Looked up from germline, CDR1 is SGHTA and CDR2 is FQGNSA. This CDR3 region has 15 residues. Deletions cut 5 bases from V and 6 bases from J, with 16 bases between. CDR3 in DNA: TGTGCCAGCAGCCAAAATGGTCCCGGCTCCGGGGAGCTGTTTTTT. Translating gives CASSQNGPGSGELFF.

This chain links TRBV5-1 with TRBJ1-3; 8 bases line up with TRBD1. Unmatched junction bases numbered 6, after V lost 7 bases and J lost 0 bases. The germline V gene has CDR1 SGHRS and CDR2 YFSETQ. The CDR3 is 15 residues long. The CDR3 reads CASGDRGNSGNTIYF. CDR3 in DNA: TGCGCCAGCGGCGACAGGGGTAACTCTGGAAACACCATATATTTT.

The chain recombines TRBV4-3 with TRBJ2-3; no reliable D call. The CDR3 runs to 15 residues. Germline V CDR1 and CDR2: LGHNA, YSLEER. Trimming left V 0 bases short and J 2 bases short, with 9 bases between. CDR3 region: CASSQEGRNTDTQYF. CDR3 in DNA: TGCGCCAGCAGCCAAGAGGGCAGAAACACAGATACGCAGTATTTT.

There are a few counts of this clone. This chain connects TRBV7-3 to TRBJ1-2, with D possibly matching TRBD1 (5 bases). V lost 5 bases and J lost 8, with 15 bases in between. The CDR3 is 13 residues long. Germline CDR1 reads SGHTA; CDR2 reads FQGTGA. CDR3 DNA: TGTGCCAGCAGCCCCCGGGGGGGTCGGGGCTACACCTTC. It translates to CASSPRGGRGYTF.

Comments on this clone: An end of the junction does not agree with germline; a read error may underlie this. This chain connects TRBV9 to TRBJ2-7, with 7 bases that match TRBD2. Germline CDR1 and CDR2: SGDLS and YYNGEE. The CDR3 loop spans 15 amino acids. CDR3 region: CASSVSGLDSHEQYF. The CDR3 DNA reads as TGTGCCAGCAGCGTTTCCGGACTAGACTCCCACGAGCAGTACTTC.

This chain connects TRBV18 to TRBJ1-5; 9 bases are a match to TRBD1. The germline gives CDR1 KGHSH, CDR2 LQKENI. The trim removed 5 bases at V and 7 bases at J, leaving 9 bases unmatched. The CDR3 has 15 amino acids. This chain's CDR3 is CASSEYRGLDQPQHF. DNA of the CDR3: TGTGCCAGCTCAGAGTACAGGGGGCTTGACCAGCCCCAGCATTTT.

This chain connects TRBV29-1 to TRBJ2-6; D remains ambiguous. Germline lookup yields CDR1 SQVTM and CDR2 ANQGSEA. The CDR3 has 14 residues. V was cut by 2 bases and J by 4 bases, with 9 bases left in between. CDR3 bases: TGCAGCGTTGAACAACAATCCGGGGCCAACGTCCTGACTTTC. Translated, it gives CSVEQQSGANVLTF.

The chain recombines TRBV5-6 with TRBJ1-6; a weak D match, TRBD1 (5 bases). The ends were cut back, 2 bases at V and 8 bases at J, with 11 bases in the middle. CDR1 and CDR2 from the germline V gene are SGHDT and YYEEEE. The CDR3 spans 14 residues. The chain's CDR3 is CASSFRGGDSPLHF. CDR3 sequence (DNA): TGTGCCAGCAGCTTTCGCGGGGGAGATTCACCCCTCCACTTT.

With respect to this clone: Since a much larger clone is just one base distant, this may be a read error. The sample carries other DNA sequences with the same CDR3. The genes are TRBV30 and TRBJ1-5; D is undetermined. V was shortened by 0 bases and J by 1 base, with 4 bases between the two germline ends. Germline lookup yields CDR1 GTSNPN and CDR2 SVGIG (reference sequence). The CDR3 consists of 13 residues. CDR3 in DNA: TGTGCCTGGAGTGTAGACAGCAATCAGCCCCAGCATTTT. This encodes CAWSVDSNQPQHF. Full variable domain (rest looked up from reference TRBV30 and TRBJ1-5): SQTIHQWPATLVQPVGSPLSLECTVEGTSNPNLYWYRQAAGRGLQLLFYSVGIGQISSEVPQNLSASRPQDRQFILSSKKLLLSDSGFYLCAWSVDSNQPQHFGDGTRLSIL.

The table lists this clone with a few counts. V usage is TRBV19 and J usage is TRBJ2-2, with 12 bases aligning to TRBD1. This CDR3 spans 15 amino acids. Trimming removed 7 bases from V and 6 bases from J; junction bases left unmatched: 6. CDR1 is LNHDA and CDR2 is SQIVND in the germline V gene (reference sequence). As DNA, the CDR3 is TGTGCCAGTACCGAGGGGACAGGGGGCTCCGGGGAGCTGTTTTTT. This encodes CASTEGTGGSGELFF. The full variable domain, its missing parts supplied by reference TRBV19 and TRBJ2-2, is DGGITQSPKYLFRKEGQNVTLSCEQNLNHDAMYWYRQDPGQGLRLIYYSQIVNDFQKGDIAEGYSVSREKKESFPLTVTSAQKNPTAFYLCASTEGTGGSGELFFGEGSRLTVL.